The 18 T cell receptor beta chains below were found in one sample sequenced in a study of blood T cell repertoires in COVID-19. Sequenced by immunoSEQ multiplex PCR; TCRdb stores in-frame clones only, minus some. The repertoire holds fewer than 700,000 clones, approximately 88% seen once, with about 8.2% in the top ten. The sequenced material came from peripheral blood. These receptors all stem from a woman between 50 and 59 years old with COVID-19, enrolled during active disease.

V gene TRBV5-1 combines with J gene TRBJ2-2; tentatively, D is TRBD1 (5 bases). This CDR3 has 15 residues. V dropped 4 bases and J dropped 4 bases, with 14 bases sitting between them. Germline V gene sequence: CDR1 SGHRS, CDR2 YFSETQ. CDR3 DNA: TGCGCCAGCAGCCCTCAGGACAAGCCCACCGGGGAGCTGTTTTTT. This codes for CASSPQDKPTGELFF.

The chain uses TRBV9 and TRBJ2-3; weak D call: TRBD2 (6 bases). The CDR3 is made up of 14 amino acids. Germline V gene lookup returns CDR1 SGDLS and CDR2 YYNGEE. V lost 0 bases, J lost 4 bases, and 9 bases lay in between. The CDR3 reads CASSVVGEADTQYF. DNA of the CDR3: TGTGCCAGCAGCGTAGTGGGGGAGGCAGATACGCAGTATTTT.

This chain connects TRBV24-1 to TRBJ2-5; D possibly corresponds to TRBD1 (6 bases). There are 14 residues in the CDR3. CDR1 and CDR2 (germline): KGHDR, SFDVKD. V lost 5 bases, J lost 3 bases, and 12 bases lay in between. This CDR3 reads CATSGQGMEETQYF. The DNA for the CDR3 is TGTGCCACCAGTGGGCAGGGGATGGAAGAGACCCAGTACTTC.

The chain couples TRBV4-2 to TRBJ2-3; 9 nucleotides line up with TRBD2. This CDR3 spans 16 amino acids. Germline CDR1 is LGHNA and CDR2 is YNFKEQ. Germline trimming cut 4 bases from V and 5 bases from J; bases unmatched to any gene: 10. CDR3 nucleotide sequence: TGTGCCAGCAGCCTTCTGGCGGGGGGGCAGAAAGATACGCAGTATTTT. Translated: CASSLLAGGQKDTQYF.

This chain links TRBV27 with TRBJ2-3, with D possibly matching TRBD2 (6 bases). CDR1 is MNHEY and CDR2 is SMNVEV in the germline V gene (reference sequence). CDR3 length equals 14 residues. Trimming shortened V by 4 bases and J by 2 bases, and 10 bases separated the two germline ends. For the CDR3, the DNA is TGTGCCAGCAGTTCAAGGGACTTCACAGATACGCAGTATTTT. Translation gives CASSSRDFTDTQYF.

This clone was counted a few times. The chain uses TRBV6-4 and TRBJ1-5; possible D gene TRBD1, 6 bases. This CDR3 spans 13 amino acids. Germline CDR1 is MRHNA and CDR2 is SNTAGT. V lost 8 bases and J lost 5, with 13 bases in between. CDR3 sequence reads: CASAQGRDQPQHF. The CDR3 coding sequence is TGTGCCAGCGCACAGGGAAGAGATCAGCCCCAGCATTTT.

The chain uses TRBV30 and TRBJ1-1; no firm D call. V was shortened by 0 bases and J by 4 bases, with 6 bases between the two germline ends. This CDR3 comprises 12 residues. The germline V gene encodes CDR1 GTSNPN and CDR2 SVGIG (reference sequence). For the CDR3, the DNA is TGTGCCTGGAGTGTACACAGCACTGAAGCTTTCTTT. It encodes CAWSVHSTEAFF. The entire variable domain, with the rest obtained from reference TRBV30 and TRBJ1-1, is as follows: SQTIHQWPATLVQPVGSPLSLECTVEGTSNPNLYWYRQAAGRGLQLLFYSVGIGQISSEVPQNLSASRPQDRQFILSSKKLLLSDSGFYLCAWSVHSTEAFFGQGTRLTVV.

The CDR3 sequence: CASCSTGGGTEAFF. The CDR3 DNA follows: TGTGCCAGCTGCTCGACAGGGGGGGGCACTGAAGCTTTCTTT. The genes are TRBV11-2 and TRBJ1-1, with 9 positions matching TRBD1. There are 14 residues in the CDR3. Trimming took 8 bases from V and 4 from J; bases not matched to a gene: 8. CDR1 and CDR2 (germline): SGHAT, FQNNGV.

This clone has only a few counts. V usage is TRBV19 and J usage is TRBJ1-6; 7 bases fit TRBD1. CDR1 LNHDA and CDR2 SQIVND come from the germline V gene (reference sequence). V shed 4 bases and J 2 bases; nucleotides not matched to a gene: 2. The CDR3 totals 15 residues. CDR3 sequence: CASSTTGTYNSPLHF. The DNA for the CDR3 is TGTGCCAGTAGTACGACAGGGACCTATAATTCACCCCTCCACTTT.

This chain links TRBV28 with TRBJ2-3, with 8 bases matching TRBD2. Germline CDR1 MDHEN, CDR2 SYDVKM. V dropped 4 bases and J dropped 0; count of bases not matched to a gene: 3. This CDR3 spans 15 amino acids. CDR3 coding DNA: TGTGCCAGCAGTTCGGGAGGGGATAGCACAGATACGCAGTATTTT. Amino acids: CASSSGGDSTDTQYF.

This clone was found once. CDR3 nucleotide sequence: TGTGCCAGCAGCTTACGATCTCAGGGCTACACCTTC. Protein product: CASSLRSQGYTF. The chain employs TRBV7-9 and TRBJ1-2; unclear D gene. V lost 2 bases and J lost 8, with 9 bases in between. CDR1 and CDR2 from the germline V gene are SEHNR and FQNEAQ (reference sequence). CDR3 length equals 12 residues.

This rearrangement joins TRBV5-1 to TRBJ2-1, with a tentative D call TRBD1 (7 bases). Germline V lookup: CDR1 SGHRS, CDR2 YFSETQ. Deletions cut 0 bases from V and 5 bases from J, with 12 bases between. The CDR3 sequence is 15 residues long. Here the CDR3 DNA reads TGCGCCAGCAGCTTGGGACAGGGAGGCCACAATGAGCAGTTCTTC. This codes for CASSLGQGGHNEQFF.

The chain is built from TRBV10-3 and TRBJ2-3, with D possibly TRBD2 on 5 matching bases. This CDR3 region has 16 residues. Trimming shortened V by 0 bases and J by 0 bases, and 10 bases separated the two germline ends. Germline V CDR1 and CDR2: ENHRY, SYGVKD. CDR3: CAISESGRTSTDTQYF. Here the CDR3 DNA reads TGTGCCATCAGTGAGTCCGGACGGACTAGCACAGATACGCAGTATTTT.

The chain has TRBV6-1 and TRBJ2-7; 10 positions match TRBD2. This CDR3 region has 15 residues. Looked up from germline, CDR1 is MNHNS and CDR2 is SASEGT. Trimming cost V 1 base and J 4 bases; bases outside gene matches: 4. The CDR3 sequence is CASSEVSGGVYEQYF. The CDR3 DNA is TGTGCCAGCAGTGAAGTAAGCGGGGGGGTATACGAGCAGTACTTC.

In its sample, this clone was seen once. The chain recombines TRBV24-1 with TRBJ1-2; D call uncertain. Trimming took off 3 bases at V and 0 bases at J, with 4 bases between the two ends. Germline loops: CDR1 KGHDR, CDR2 SFDVKD. This CDR3 spans 13 amino acids. The CDR3 nucleotides read TGTGCCACCAGTGATGGCTCTAACTATGGCTACACCTTC. Protein product: CATSDGSNYGYTF.

The rearrangement links TRBV19 to TRBJ1-2; 8 nucleotides line up with TRBD1. J was trimmed by 4 bases and V by 3 bases; bases with no gene match: 7. Germline V gene data show CDR1 as LNHDA and CDR2 as SQIVND (reference sequence). The CDR3 extends over 15 amino acids. CDR3: CASSMSRGPGYGYTF. Written as DNA, the CDR3 is TGTGCCAGTAGTATGTCCAGGGGGCCAGGCTATGGCTACACCTTC.

The V call is TRBV7-8, the J call TRBJ1-1, with D possibly being TRBD1 (5 bases). Germline values: CDR1 SGHVS, CDR2 FQNEAQ. Trimming stripped 3 bases from V and 7 bases from J, with 15 bases between. The CDR3 has 14 amino acids. The CDR3 DNA reads TGTGCCAGCAGCTTTGGTGAGGAGGGGCTTGAAGCTTTCTTT. Its protein is CASSFGEEGLEAFF.

The V call is TRBV29-1, the J call TRBJ1-2; D might be TRBD1 (5 bases). Germline V lookup: CDR1 SQVTM, CDR2 ANQGSEA. This CDR3 is 15 amino acids long. V lost 7 bases, J lost 2 bases, and 20 bases lay in between. The CDR3: CSAPTDAGGNYGYTF. CDR3 DNA: TGCAGCGCCCCTACGGACGCCGGGGGGAACTATGGCTACACCTTC.